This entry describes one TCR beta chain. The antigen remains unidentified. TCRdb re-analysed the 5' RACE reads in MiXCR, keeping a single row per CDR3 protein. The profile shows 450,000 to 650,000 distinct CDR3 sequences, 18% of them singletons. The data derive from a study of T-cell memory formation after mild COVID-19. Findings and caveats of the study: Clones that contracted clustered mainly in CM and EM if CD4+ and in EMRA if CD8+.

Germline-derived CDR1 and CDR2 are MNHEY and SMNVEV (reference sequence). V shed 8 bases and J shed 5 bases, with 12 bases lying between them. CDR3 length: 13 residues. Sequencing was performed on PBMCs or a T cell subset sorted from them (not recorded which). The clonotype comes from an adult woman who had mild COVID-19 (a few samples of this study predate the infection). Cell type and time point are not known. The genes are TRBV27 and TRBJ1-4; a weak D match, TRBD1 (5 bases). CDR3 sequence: CASGTGPNEKLFF. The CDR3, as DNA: TGTGCCAGCGGGACGGGCCCCAATGAAAAACTGTTTTTT.